The 4 T cell receptor beta chains given below trace back to one sample, sequenced in a study of post-analysis software for immune sequencing data. Study-wide findings and caveats: Comparison of patients with controls showed 4 to 6 TRBV segments more frequent in patients, TRBV5-6, TRBV5-1 and TRBV20-1 among them.

What these receptors recognize is not known. Carried by the TCR beta cDNA libraries were unique molecular identifiers. TCRdb re-analysed the PCR reads in MiXCR, keeping a single row per CDR3 protein. The repertoire includes 650,000 to 850,000 distinct CDR3 sequences, about 50% of them detected once, and around 4.5% sits in the top ten. The sample consisted of blood. These receptors came from a girl between 5 and 17 years old with multiple sclerosis.

This chain uses TRBV15 with TRBJ2-4, with TRBD2 matching over 8 bases. Gene TRBJ2-7 matches the end of the DNA better, so the J call may be wrong. CDR3 length: 16 residues. Germline loops: CDR1 LNHNV, CDR2 YYDKDF (reference sequence). The CDR3 sequence: CATSSPAGRASYEQYF. As DNA, the CDR3 is TGTGCCACCAGCTCACCTGCCGGGAGGGCCTCGTACGAGCAGTACTTC.

This chain uses TRBV7-2 with TRBJ1-1; D is possibly TRBD1 (5 bases). This CDR3 has 15 residues. CDR1 is SGHTA, CDR2 FQGNSA, per germline. The V end was cut by 1 base, the J end by 1 base, with 10 bases between. The CDR3 sequence is CASSLEGTSNTEAFF. As DNA, the CDR3 is TGTGCCAGCAGCTTAGAAGGGACCTCGAACACTGAAGCTTTCTTT.

The chain is built from TRBV29-1 and TRBJ2-7; D tentatively fits TRBD1 or TRBD2 (5 bases each). The ends were cut back, 0 bases at V and 2 bases at J, with 11 bases in the middle. CDR3 length: 14 residues. Germline lookup yields CDR1 SQVTM and CDR2 ANQGSEA. The CDR3 here is CSVEDRGSTYEQYF. CDR3 DNA sequence: TGCAGCGTTGAAGATCGGGGCAGTACCTACGAGCAGTACTTC.

There are a few counts of this clonotype. J is TRBJ1-2 and V is TRBV7-3; 9 bases line up with TRBD1. Germline V lookup: CDR1 SGHTA, CDR2 FQGTGA. Trimming took 5 bases from V and 8 from J; bases not matched to a gene: 6. There are 13 residues in the CDR3. CDR3 protein: CASSLTGGEGYTF. The CDR3 DNA sequence: TGTGCCAGCAGCCTTACAGGGGGCGAGGGCTACACCTTC.